These T cell receptor beta chains were read from a single sample in a study of blood T cell repertoires in COVID-19. TCRdb's table, derived via immunoSEQ multiplex PCR, lists solely in-frame clones and lacks some. The table shows around 80,000 clones, with roughly 80% occurring only once. Sequenced input: peripheral blood. The receptors were gathered from an elderly man with acute or convalescent COVID-19. CDR3s include the opening cysteine and the closing phenylalanine or tryptophan. Fields, in order: D gene, V gene, J gene, clone size, CDR3 protein, CDR3 DNA. A D gene is named only where the DNA matches it firmly. Only part of the rows carry a size: once, few, many, or a class if the clone is expanded.

D: .; V: TRBV15; J: TRBJ1-1; size: .; CDR3: CATSSPPTEAFF; DNA: TGTGCCACCAGCAGTCCTCCCACTGAAGCTTTCTTT
D: .; V: TRBV9; J: TRBJ1-1; size: .; CDR3: CASSTTTDPNTEAFF; DNA: TGTGCCAGCAGCACGACGACAGACCCAAACACTGAAGCTTTCTTT
D: TRBD1; V: TRBV27; J: TRBJ1-1; size: .; CDR3: CASSSRQGGNTEAFF; DNA: TGTGCCAGCAGTTCACGACAGGGGGGGAACACTGAAGCTTTCTTT
D: .; V: TRBV4-1; J: TRBJ1-2; size: .; CDR3: CASSQGGGDYGYTF; DNA: TGCGCCAGCAGCCAAGGGGGAGGCGACTATGGCTACACCTTC
D: .; V: TRBV12-3/TRBV12-4; J: TRBJ2-5; size: .; CDR3: CASKGRFRETQYF; DNA: TGTGCCAGCAAGGGGAGGTTTCGCGAGACCCAGTACTTC
D: .; V: TRBV5-6; J: TRBJ1-4; size: .; CDR3: CASSLEARVAEKLFF; DNA: TGTGCCAGCAGCTTGGAGGCCAGGGTAGCTGAAAAACTGTTTTTT
D: .; V: TRBV5-5; J: TRBJ2-7; size: .; CDR3: CASSLAEGRREQYF; DNA: TGTGCCAGCAGCTTGGCCGAGGGTCGCCGCGAGCAGTACTTC
D: .; V: TRBV15; J: TRBJ1-2; size: .; CDR3: CATSRDRADTNYGYTF; DNA: TGTGCCACCAGCAGAGACCGAGCTGACACTAACTATGGCTACACCTTC
D: TRBD1; V: TRBV10-3; J: TRBJ1-2; size: .; CDR3: CAISEGTGPNYGYTF; DNA: TGTGCCATCAGTGAGGGGACAGGGCCTAACTATGGCTACACCTTC
D: TRBD2; V: TRBV5-5; J: TRBJ2-3; size: once; CDR3: CASTSLAGGTDTQYF; DNA: TGTGCCAGCACCTCACTAGCGGGGGGCACAGATACGCAGTATTTT
D: .; V: TRBV7-9; J: TRBJ1-5; size: .; CDR3: CASSLARIGDSNQPQHF; DNA: TGTGCCAGCAGCTTAGCGCGGATAGGGGATAGCAATCAGCCCCAGCATTTT
D: .; V: TRBV4-1; J: TRBJ2-3; size: .; CDR3: CASSQDSAEITDTQYF; DNA: TGCGCCAGCAGCCAAGATTCTGCGGAGATCACAGATACGCAGTATTTT
D: TRBD1; V: TRBV5-1; J: TRBJ1-2; size: .; CDR3: CASSRLGQGEGGYTF; DNA: TGCGCCAGCAGCCGCCTCGGACAGGGAGAGGGAGGCTACACCTTC
D: .; V: TRBV30; J: TRBJ1-4; size: .; CDR3: CAWSVGQLGEKLFF; DNA: TGTGCCTGGAGTGTAGGACAGTTAGGTGAAAAACTGTTTTTT
D: TRBD1; V: TRBV27; J: TRBJ1-2; size: once; CDR3: CASSLRQGPYGYTF; DNA: TGTGCCAGCAGTTTACGACAGGGACCCTATGGCTACACCTTC
D: TRBD1; V: TRBV5-5; J: TRBJ1-5; size: few; CDR3: CASSSTGGAGQPQHF; DNA: TGTGCCAGCAGCTCGACAGGGGGCGCAGGTCAGCCCCAGCATTTT
D: TRBD1; V: TRBV30; J: TRBJ1-6; size: .; CDR3: CAWTGTGGSPLHF; DNA: TGTGCCTGGACCGGGACAGGGGGGTCACCCCTCCACTTT
D: TRBD1; V: TRBV5-1; J: TRBJ2-4; size: .; CDR3: CASRPGQGTGNIQYF; DNA: TGCGCCAGCAGGCCCGGACAGGGGACGGGAAACATTCAGTACTTC
D: .; V: TRBV30; J: TRBJ1-2; size: .; CDR3: CAWSPFPLNYGYTF; DNA: TGTGCCTGGAGCCCCTTCCCTCTCAACTATGGCTACACCTTC
D: .; V: TRBV11-3; J: TRBJ2-5; size: few; CDR3: CASSLGTEGTQYF; DNA: TGTGCCAGCAGCCTGGGCACAGAAGGGACCCAGTACTTC
D: TRBD1; V: TRBV6-5; J: TRBJ2-4; size: .; CDR3: CASSQRQGGIQYF; DNA: TGTGCCAGCAGTCAGCGACAGGGGGGGATTCAGTACTTC
D: .; V: TRBV7-3; J: TRBJ2-5; size: .; CDR3: CASRTGTEETQYF; DNA: TGTGCCAGCAGAACCGGGACTGAAGAGACCCAGTACTTC
D: TRBD1; V: TRBV29-1; J: TRBJ1-6; size: .; CDR3: CSVRGQGNNSPLHF; DNA: TGCAGCGTCCGCGGACAGGGCAACAATTCACCCCTCCACTTT
D: .; V: TRBV5-6; J: TRBJ2-7; size: .; CDR3: CASSHRNEQYF; DNA: TGTGCCAGCAGCCACAGGAACGAGCAGTACTTC